The clone carrying this T cell receptor beta chain was detected a few times. Its antigen is not known. The assay was immunoSEQ multiplex PCR, and TCRdb's table has in-frame clones only and misses some. The sample contains about 34,000 clones, 94% of which appear only once. This CDR3 contains 15 residues. Per germline, CDR1 LGHNA and CDR2 YNFKEQ. V shed 3 bases and J shed 4 bases, with 15 bases lying between them. This sample was included in a study of T cells in localized non-small cell lung cancer. Study outcomes and limitations: Longer overall survival was associated with a higher density of T cells in the blood. Investigators sequenced only a single tumor region, leaving heterogeneity possible. Adjacent lung was found to contain a median approximately 50 of the top 100 tumor clones. Tumor trailed uninvolved adjacent lung in T cell clonality, which peaked there.

The rearrangement uses TRBV4-2 and TRBJ1-2; a weak D match, TRBD1 (5 bases). The sample was peripheral blood, taken before any cancer treatment. This sequence was found in a woman aged 40 to 75 with stage I lung adenocarcinoma. CDR3: CASSQTTGGSYGYTF. The CDR3 nucleotides are TGTGCCAGCAGCCAGACTACCGGGGGATCCTATGGCTACACCTTC.